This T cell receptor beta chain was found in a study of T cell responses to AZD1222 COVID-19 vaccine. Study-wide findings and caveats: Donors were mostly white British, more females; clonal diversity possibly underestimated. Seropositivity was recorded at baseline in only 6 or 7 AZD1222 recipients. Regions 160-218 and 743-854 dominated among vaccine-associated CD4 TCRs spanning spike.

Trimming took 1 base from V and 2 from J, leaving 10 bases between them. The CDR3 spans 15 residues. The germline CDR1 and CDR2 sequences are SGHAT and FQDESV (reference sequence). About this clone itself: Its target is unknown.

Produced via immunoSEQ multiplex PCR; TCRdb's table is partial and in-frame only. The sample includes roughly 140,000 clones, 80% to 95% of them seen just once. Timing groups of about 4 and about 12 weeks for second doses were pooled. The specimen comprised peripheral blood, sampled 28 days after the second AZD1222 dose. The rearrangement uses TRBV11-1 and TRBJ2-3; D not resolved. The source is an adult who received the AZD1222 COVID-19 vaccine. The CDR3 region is CASSLDPVNTDTQYF. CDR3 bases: TGTGCCAGCAGCTTAGATCCGGTTAACACAGATACGCAGTATTTT.